The next 18 T cell receptor beta chains were all read from a single sample in a study of glioma-infiltrating T cells. TCR alpha and beta CDR3 regions were amplified from RNA using iRepertoire nested multiplex PCR. Via MiXCR, TCRdb re-called the multiplex PCR reads, giving one row per CDR3 protein. The data hold fewer than 500,000 distinct CDR3 sequences, with less than 50% observed a single time. Input material: glioma tissue, nonneoplastic brain tissue, or PBMCs (not recorded which). The receptors come from a human donor with low-grade glioma or glioblastoma, undergoing nonglioma brain surgery, or in good health (not recorded which).

The rearrangement uses TRBV18 and TRBJ1-2, with D unclear. Deletions cut 6 bases from V and 4 bases from J, with 15 bases between. The V gene's germline CDR1 is KGHSH and CDR2 LQKENI. The CDR3 consists of 14 residues. The CDR3 nucleotides read TGTGCCAGCTCCCAAAAAGGGCAGGCCTATGGCTACACCTTC. It specifies CASSQKGQAYGYTF.

The chain employs TRBV5-1 and TRBJ1-1, with 8 bases matching TRBD1. Germline V gene data show CDR1 as SGHRS and CDR2 as YFSETQ. The CDR3 length is 15 residues. V lost 0 bases, J lost 6 bases, and 7 bases stayed unmatched. The CDR3 protein is CASSLDTGGGSEAFF. In DNA form, the CDR3 reads TGCGCCAGCAGCTTGGATACAGGGGGGGGCTCTGAAGCTTTCTTT.

In its sample, this clonotype was seen a few times. The V call is TRBV15, the J call TRBJ1-2; perhaps TRBD1 as D (6 bases). The CDR3 runs 15 residues. CDR1 and CDR2 (germline): LNHNV, YYDKDF (reference sequence). V dropped 5 bases and J dropped 4 bases, with 17 bases sitting between them. In DNA, the CDR3 is TGTGCCACCAGCTCATGGGGGCAGGGTACCTATGGCTACACCTTC. It encodes CATSSWGQGTYGYTF.

The genes are TRBV20-1 and TRBJ2-7; maybe TRBD2 (7 bases). Germline-derived CDR1 and CDR2 are DFQATT and SNEGSKA (reference sequence). The V and J ends lost 0 bases and 1 base respectively, with 16 bases between them. CDR3 size: 16 residues. The CDR3 loop reads CSARDGRGGASYEQYF. The DNA for the CDR3 is TGCAGTGCTAGAGATGGGAGGGGGGGAGCTTCCTACGAGCAGTACTTC.

The chain employs TRBV20-1 and TRBJ2-7, with TRBD2 matching over 7 bases. V dropped 6 bases and J dropped 3; count of bases not matched to a gene: 20. This CDR3 region has 17 residues. CDR1 and CDR2 (germline): DFQATT, SNEGSKA (reference sequence). The DNA for the CDR3 is TGCAGTGCCCCCCCTGGGCGTTGGGGAGGGTCGGGCTACGAGCAGTACTTC. Protein: CSAPPGRWGGSGYEQYF.

The chain employs TRBV4-1 and TRBJ1-1; 8 bases match TRBD1. The ends lost 1 base at V and 4 bases at J; junction bases unmatched: 8. The CDR3 is 16 residues long. Germline values: CDR1 MGHRA, CDR2 YSYEKL. The CDR3 coding sequence is TGCGCCAGCAGCCAAGTAGGAACAGGGGGTGCCACTGAAGCTTTCTTT. This encodes CASSQVGTGGATEAFF.

This chain joins TRBV6-1 and TRBJ1-1, with TRBD1 identical over 8 bases. Germline assignment: CDR1 MNHNS and CDR2 SASEGT. With 6 bases clipped from V and 3 bases from J, the junction kept 15 bases outside the gene matches. The CDR3 sequence is 17 residues long. The CDR3 coding sequence is TGTGCCAGCAGCCCTCCCCGGACAGGGAGTAGGGACACTGAAGCTTTCTTT. Translating it yields CASSPPRTGSRDTEAFF.

Comments on this clonotype: Given a much more abundant clone one base away, this may be a read error. This chain connects TRBV15 to TRBJ2-5; D not resolved. Germline V gives CDR1 LNHNV, CDR2 YYDKDF (reference sequence). The CDR3 length is 11 residues. CDR3 in amino acids: CATSRVETQCF. The DNA for the CDR3 is TGTGCCACCAGCAGAGTAGAGACCCAGTGCTTC.

The chain combines TRBV5-4 with TRBJ1-2; D possibly corresponds to TRBD1 (5 bases). Germline V gene lookup returns CDR1 SGHNT and CDR2 YYREEE (reference sequence). Between the trimmed V and J ends, which lost 2 bases and 4 bases, there was a span of 12 bases. The CDR3 has 14 amino acids. In DNA, the CDR3 is TGTGCCAGCAGCTTCGGCGGGGCGGGCTATGGCTACACCTTC. The encoded protein is CASSFGGAGYGYTF.

The chain carries TRBV6-2 or TRBV6-3 and TRBJ1-1; possibly TRBD1 for D (6 bases). Germline-derived CDR1 and CDR2 are MNHEY and SVGEGT. The V gene lost 6 bases and the J gene lost 3 bases, with 14 bases spanning the gap. The CDR3 is 14 residues long. The CDR3 is CASRTRGGYTEAFF. The CDR3 coding sequence is TGTGCCAGCAGGACCCGGGGGGGCTACACTGAAGCTTTCTTT.

In the case of this clonotype: A much larger clone differs by one base, so this may be a read error. This chain joins TRBV15 and TRBJ2-3, with D maybe TRBD2 (5 bases). The V gene's germline CDR1 is LNHNV and CDR2 YYDKDF (reference sequence). The CDR3 is 15 amino acids. The CDR3 region is CATNRERRSTDTQYF. Here the CDR3 DNA reads TGTGCCACCAACAGAGAGCGGCGAAGCACAGATACGCAGTATTTT.

This clonotype was seen a handful of times. The chain joins TRBV20-1 to TRBJ1-1; no definite D call. Germline-derived CDR1 and CDR2 are DFQATT and SNEGSKA (reference sequence). The CDR3 sequence is 11 residues long. CDR3 region: CRAPLALKPFF. The CDR3, as DNA: TGCAGGGCCCCCCTGGCCCTGAAGCCTTTCTTT.

This clonotype has a handful of counts. The chain carries TRBV4-3 and TRBJ2-3, with 10 bases that match TRBD1. The V segment lost 1 base and the J segment 6 bases; nucleotides outside the gene matches: 10. Germline V lookup: CDR1 LGHNA, CDR2 YSLEER. CDR3 size: 17 residues. Written as DNA, the CDR3 is TGCGCCAGCAGCCAAGCAGGGGGACAGGGGCCAGGGGATACGCAGTATTTT. This translates into CASSQAGGQGPGDTQYF.

The chain employs TRBV7-9 and TRBJ2-7; no definite D call. In germline, CDR1 is SEHNR, CDR2 FQNEAQ (reference sequence). Trimming cost V 5 bases and J 2 bases, with 16 bases left between them. The CDR3 runs 15 residues. In DNA, the CDR3 is TGTGCCAGCAGCCCCCCACGCGGTAAAACCTACGAGCAGTACTTC. Translated: CASSPPRGKTYEQYF.

This clonotype was seen only a few times. The chain is built from TRBV28 and TRBJ2-3, with 12 bases aligning to TRBD2. Unmatched junction bases numbered 7, after V lost 6 bases and J lost 0 bases. The CDR3 totals 17 residues. Germline V gene sequence: CDR1 MDHEN, CDR2 SYDVKM. In nucleotides, the CDR3 is TGTGCCAGCAGCCGTGGACTAGCGGGGACTAGCACAGATACGCAGTATTTT. Translating it yields CASSRGLAGTSTDTQYF. The entire variable domain, with the rest obtained from reference TRBV28 and TRBJ2-3, is as follows: DVKVTQSSRYLVKRTGEKVFLECVQDMDHENMFWYRQDPGLGLRLIYFSYDVKMKEKGDIPEGYSVSREKKERFSLILESASTNQTSMYLCASSRGLAGTSTDTQYFGPGTRLTVL.

Concerning this clonotype: The conserved final phenylalanine or tryptophan is absent from the CDR3, which likely points to a read error. The gene calls are TRBV6-1 and TRBJ2-3; maybe TRBD2 (6 bases). Germline CDR1 reads MNHNS; CDR2 reads SASEGT. The CDR3 totals 14 residues. V gave up 5 bases and J gave up 0 bases, with 9 bases separating them. DNA of the CDR3: TGTGCCAGCAGTTCACGGGGGAGCACAGATACGCAGTATTAT. Its translation is CASSSRGSTDTQYY.

This clonotype was counted only a few times. One end of the junction varies from germline; a read error may be responsible. This rearrangement joins TRBV7-7 to TRBJ1-4; D call uncertain. This CDR3 has 15 residues. Germline values: CDR1 SSHAT, CDR2 FNYEAQ (reference sequence). As DNA, the CDR3 is TGTGCTAGCAGCTTAGCCGGAGCTCCGAATGAAAAACTGTTTTTT. Its protein product is CASSLAGAPNEKLFF.

This clonotype was seen only a few times. V and J are TRBV7-9 and TRBJ2-3, with D hard to call. V lost 5 bases and J lost 1, with 13 bases in between. The CDR3 contains 15 residues. CDR1 and CDR2 (germline): SEHNR, FQNEAQ (reference sequence). CDR3 nucleotides: TGTGCCAGCAGCCAAAACGGCCAACGCACAGATACGCAGTATTTT. Protein sequence: CASSQNGQRTDTQYF.